This T cell receptor (beta chain) appears in the sequencing data of a study of blood T cells in healthy people across ages. The table lists this clonotype with a few counts. At one boundary the junction diverges from the germline segment, which might be a read error. Isolation of PBMCs gave at least 6 million cells per sample. The CDR3 has 18 amino acids. Germline-derived CDR1 and CDR2 are SSHAT and FNYEAQ (reference sequence). The authors ran a second PCR of roughly 6 to 12 cycles using a sample-barcoded 5' primer and a J-beta primer mix. A single record per CDR3 protein comes from TCRdb applying MiXCR to the 5' RACE reads. This sample has 720,000 or so distinct CDR3 sequences, with around two fifths found just once.

Sequenced sample: blood. The rearrangement uses TRBV7-7 and TRBJ2-3; TRBD2 agrees at 7 bases. This receptor was taken from a man aged 80 or over in good health. CDR3 in DNA: TGTGCTAGCAGCTCATCCTCTAGCAGGCGGGAGAGCACAGATACGCAGTATTTT. Translating gives CASSSSSSRRESTDTQYF. The entire variable domain, with the rest obtained from reference TRBV7-7 and TRBJ2-3, is as follows: GAGVSQSPRYKVTKRGQDVTLRCDPISSHATLYWYQQALGQGPEFLTYFNYEAQPDKSGLPSDRFSAERPEGSISTLTIQRTEQRDSAMYRCASSSSSSRRESTDTQYFGPGTRLTVL.